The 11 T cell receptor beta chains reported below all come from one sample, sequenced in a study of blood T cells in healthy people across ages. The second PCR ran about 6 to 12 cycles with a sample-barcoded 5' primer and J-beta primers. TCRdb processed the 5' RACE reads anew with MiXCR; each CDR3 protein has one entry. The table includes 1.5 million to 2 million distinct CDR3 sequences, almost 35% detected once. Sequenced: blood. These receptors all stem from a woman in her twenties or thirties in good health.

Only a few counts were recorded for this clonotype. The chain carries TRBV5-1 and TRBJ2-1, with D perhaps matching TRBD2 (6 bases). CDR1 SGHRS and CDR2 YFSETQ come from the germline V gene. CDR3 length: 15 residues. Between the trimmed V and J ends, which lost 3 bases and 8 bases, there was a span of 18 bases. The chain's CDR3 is CASSSRLGRGHEQFF. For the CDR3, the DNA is TGCGCCAGCAGCTCTCGCCTGGGGCGGGGCCATGAGCAGTTCTTC.

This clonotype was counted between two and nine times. This CDR3 is CASRPPGASGANVLTF. Here the CDR3 DNA reads TGTGCCAGCAGGCCCCCCGGGGCCTCTGGGGCCAACGTCCTGACTTTC. The chain employs TRBV27 and TRBJ2-6, with D perhaps given as TRBD1 or TRBD2 (5 bases each). Trimming removed 6 bases from V and 0 bases from J, with 12 bases in between. The CDR3 covers 16 residues. Germline CDR1 is MNHEY and CDR2 is SMNVEV (reference sequence).

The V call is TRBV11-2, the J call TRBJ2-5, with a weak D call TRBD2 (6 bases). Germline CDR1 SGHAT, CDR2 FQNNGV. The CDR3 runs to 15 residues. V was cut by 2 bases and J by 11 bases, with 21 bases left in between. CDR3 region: CASSLTPGSGYGQYF. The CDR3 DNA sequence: TGTGCCAGCAGCTTAACCCCGGGTAGCGGATACGGGCAGTACTTC.

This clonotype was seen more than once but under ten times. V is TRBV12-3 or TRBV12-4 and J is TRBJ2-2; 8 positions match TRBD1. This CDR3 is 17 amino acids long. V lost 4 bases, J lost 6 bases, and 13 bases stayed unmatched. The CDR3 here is CASSSIAFGQGPGELFF. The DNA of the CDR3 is TGTGCCAGCAGTTCAATTGCCTTCGGACAGGGCCCCGGGGAGCTGTTTTTT.

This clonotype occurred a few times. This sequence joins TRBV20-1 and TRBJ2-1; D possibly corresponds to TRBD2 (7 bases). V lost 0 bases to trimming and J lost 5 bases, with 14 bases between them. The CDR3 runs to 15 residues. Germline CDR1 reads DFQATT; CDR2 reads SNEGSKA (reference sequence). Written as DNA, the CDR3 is TGCAGTGCTAGAGATGTGCGGGGGCCCCACAATGAGCAGTTCTTC. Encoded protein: CSARDVRGPHNEQFF.

CDR3 DNA: TGTGCCAGCAGCCAAGGTTTTGGATTGAGCGGCCGGGAGGAAACAGATACGCAGTATTTT. It yields the protein CASSQGFGLSGREETDTQYF. V and J are TRBV4-2 and TRBJ2-3; 7 nucleotides agree with TRBD2. Germline assignment: CDR1 LGHNA and CDR2 YNFKEQ. Losses at the gene ends were 1 base for V and 3 bases for J; bases not matched to a gene: 19. The CDR3 length is 20 residues.

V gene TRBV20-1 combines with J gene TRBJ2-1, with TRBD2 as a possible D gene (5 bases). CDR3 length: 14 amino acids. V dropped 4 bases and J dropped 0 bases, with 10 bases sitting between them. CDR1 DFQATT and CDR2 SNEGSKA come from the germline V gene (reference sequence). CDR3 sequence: CSANEGSSYNEQFF. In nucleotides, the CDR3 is TGCAGTGCTAATGAGGGTAGCTCCTACAATGAGCAGTTCTTC.

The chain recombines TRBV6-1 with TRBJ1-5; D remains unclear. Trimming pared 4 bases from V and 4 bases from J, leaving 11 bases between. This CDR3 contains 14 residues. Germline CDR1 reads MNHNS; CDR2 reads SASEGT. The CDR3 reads CASSALAGNQPQHF. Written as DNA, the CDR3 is TGTGCCAGCAGTGCCTTAGCGGGGAATCAGCCCCAGCATTTT.

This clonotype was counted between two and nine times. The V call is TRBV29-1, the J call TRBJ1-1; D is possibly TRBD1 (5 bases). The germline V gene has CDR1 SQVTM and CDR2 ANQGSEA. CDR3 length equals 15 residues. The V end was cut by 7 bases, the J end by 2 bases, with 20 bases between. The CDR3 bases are TGCAGCGCCTTGGGGCTCACTGGCAGCAACACTGAAGCTTTCTTT. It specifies CSALGLTGSNTEAFF.

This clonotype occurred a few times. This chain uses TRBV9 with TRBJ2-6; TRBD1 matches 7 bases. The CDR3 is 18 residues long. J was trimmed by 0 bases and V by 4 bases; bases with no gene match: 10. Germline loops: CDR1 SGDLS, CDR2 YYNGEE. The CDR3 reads CASSPGTVVDSGANVLTF. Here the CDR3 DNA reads TGTGCCAGCAGCCCCGGGACAGTAGTCGACTCTGGGGCCAACGTCCTGACTTTC.

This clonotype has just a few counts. Here the CDR3 reads CASSQIPGTGFYNEQFF. CDR3 bases: TGCGCCAGCAGCCAAATCCCTGGAACAGGATTCTACAATGAGCAGTTCTTC. The chain links TRBV4-1 to TRBJ2-1; D possibly corresponds to TRBD1 (5 bases). This CDR3 is built from 17 residues. Germline V gene sequence: CDR1 MGHRA, CDR2 YSYEKL. Deletions cut 2 bases from V and 3 bases from J, with 17 bases between.